One and the same sample provided the 6 T cell receptor beta chains below, sequenced in a study of blood T cells in healthy people across ages. The use of a sample-barcoded 5' primer and a J-beta primer mix characterized a second PCR of about 7 to 12 cycles. From the 5' RACE reads, TCRdb called clonotypes with MiXCR, one entry per CDR3 protein. This repertoire shows more than 1 million distinct CDR3 sequences, over 35% found once; its top ten account for around 18%. The sequencing input was blood. The source of these receptors is a woman aged 55 to 70 in good health.

J is TRBJ2-3 and V is TRBV3-1; maybe TRBD2 (6 bases). Germline CDR1 and CDR2: LGHDT and YNNKEL (reference sequence). V was pared by 0 bases and J by 7 bases, with 17 bases between. This CDR3 comprises 16 residues. The CDR3 is CASSQDQREPPNTQYF. The CDR3 DNA follows: TGTGCCAGCAGCCAAGATCAACGGGAGCCCCCAAATACGCAGTATTTT.

The chain employs TRBV12-3 or TRBV12-4 and TRBJ2-7; the D is unclear. The CDR3 loop spans 14 amino acids. Trimming pared 6 bases from V and 2 bases from J, leaving 14 bases between. CDR3 residues: CASSRGQEAYEQYF. The DNA of the CDR3 is TGTGCCAGCAGCCGCGGCCAGGAAGCCTACGAGCAGTACTTC.

The chain recombines TRBV5-1 with TRBJ2-7; possible D gene TRBD2, 6 bases. Trimming shortened V by 3 bases and J by 7 bases, and 23 bases separated the two germline ends. Looked up from germline, CDR1 is SGHRS and CDR2 is YFSETQ. CDR3 length: 16 amino acids. This CDR3 reads CASSSRPGLLGGEQYF. CDR3 sequence (DNA): TGCGCCAGCAGCTCCCGGCCGGGTCTCCTAGGAGGGGAGCAGTACTTC.

This clonotype was seen only once. The V call is TRBV5-1, the J call TRBJ2-2; TRBD1 matches at 8 bases. Trimming took 5 bases from V and 5 from J; bases not matched to a gene: 8. CDR3 length: 15 residues. Germline V CDR1 and CDR2: SGHRS, YFSETQ. CDR3 region: CASRLQGAGTGELFF. The CDR3 DNA sequence: TGCGCCAGCAGACTCCAGGGGGCAGGGACCGGGGAGCTGTTTTTT.

J is TRBJ1-1 and V is TRBV4-2; TRBD1 matches 8 bases. Germline trimming cut 1 base from V and 1 base from J; bases unmatched to any gene: 2. Per the germline V gene, CDR1 is LGHNA and CDR2 is YNFKEQ. This CDR3 comprises 15 residues. CDR3 coding DNA: TGTGCCAGCAGCCAAGCCGGACAGGGGAACACTGAAGCTTTCTTT. Its translation: CASSQAGQGNTEAFF.

J is TRBJ2-2 and V is TRBV5-6; unclear D gene. The germline gives CDR1 SGHDT, CDR2 YYEEEE. The CDR3 is made up of 11 amino acids. The ends were cut back, 5 bases at V and 6 bases at J, with 5 bases in the middle. The CDR3 coding sequence is TGTGCCAGCAGGAATTCCGGGGAGCTGTTTTTT. It translates to CASRNSGELFF.